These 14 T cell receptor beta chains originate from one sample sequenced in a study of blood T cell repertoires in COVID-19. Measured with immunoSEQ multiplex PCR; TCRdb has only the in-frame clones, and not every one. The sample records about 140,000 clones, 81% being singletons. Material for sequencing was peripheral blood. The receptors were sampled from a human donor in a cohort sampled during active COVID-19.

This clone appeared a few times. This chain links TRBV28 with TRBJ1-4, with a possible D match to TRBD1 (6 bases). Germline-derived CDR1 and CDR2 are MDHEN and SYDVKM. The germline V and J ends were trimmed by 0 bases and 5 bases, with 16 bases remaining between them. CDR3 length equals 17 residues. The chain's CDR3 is CASSLWTSGEGNEKLFF. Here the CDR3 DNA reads TGTGCCAGCAGTTTATGGACCTCAGGGGAGGGCAATGAAAAACTGTTTTTT.

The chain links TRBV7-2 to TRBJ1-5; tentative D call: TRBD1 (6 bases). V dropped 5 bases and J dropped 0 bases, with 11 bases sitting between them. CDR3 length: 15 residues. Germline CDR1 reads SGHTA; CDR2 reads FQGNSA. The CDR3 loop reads CASSPGQPSNQPQHF. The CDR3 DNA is TGTGCCAGCAGCCCGGGACAACCTAGCAATCAGCCCCAGCATTTT.

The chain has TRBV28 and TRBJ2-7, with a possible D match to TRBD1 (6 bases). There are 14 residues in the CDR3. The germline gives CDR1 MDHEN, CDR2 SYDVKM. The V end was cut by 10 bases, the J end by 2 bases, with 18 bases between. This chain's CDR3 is CATNRRQAPYEQYF. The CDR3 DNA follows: TGTGCCACCAACCGAAGACAGGCTCCCTACGAGCAGTACTTC.

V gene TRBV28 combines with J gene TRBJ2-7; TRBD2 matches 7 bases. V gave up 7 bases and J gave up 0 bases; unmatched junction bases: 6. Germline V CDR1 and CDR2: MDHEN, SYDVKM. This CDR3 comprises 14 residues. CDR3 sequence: CASISGGNSYEQYF. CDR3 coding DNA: TGTGCCAGCATCTCGGGAGGCAACTCCTACGAGCAGTACTTC.

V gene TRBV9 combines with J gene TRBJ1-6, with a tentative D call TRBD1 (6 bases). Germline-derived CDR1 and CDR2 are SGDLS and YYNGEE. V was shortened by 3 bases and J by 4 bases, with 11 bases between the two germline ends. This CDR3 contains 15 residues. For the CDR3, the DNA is TGTGCCAGCAGCGCAGGGACACTTTATAATTCACCCCTCCACTTT. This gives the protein CASSAGTLYNSPLHF.

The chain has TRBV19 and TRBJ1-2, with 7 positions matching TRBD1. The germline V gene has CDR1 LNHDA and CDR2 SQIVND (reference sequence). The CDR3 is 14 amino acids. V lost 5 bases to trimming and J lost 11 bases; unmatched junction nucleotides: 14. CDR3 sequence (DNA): TGTGCCAGTAGTTACGGGACAGCCATAACTTCGTACACCTTC. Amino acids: CASSYGTAITSYTF.

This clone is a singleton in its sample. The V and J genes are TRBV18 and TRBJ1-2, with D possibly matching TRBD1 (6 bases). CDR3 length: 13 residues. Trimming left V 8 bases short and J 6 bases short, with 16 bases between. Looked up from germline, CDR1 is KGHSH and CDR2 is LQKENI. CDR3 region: CASAGQTNHGYTF. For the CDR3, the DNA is TGTGCCAGCGCAGGACAGACGAATCATGGCTACACCTTC.

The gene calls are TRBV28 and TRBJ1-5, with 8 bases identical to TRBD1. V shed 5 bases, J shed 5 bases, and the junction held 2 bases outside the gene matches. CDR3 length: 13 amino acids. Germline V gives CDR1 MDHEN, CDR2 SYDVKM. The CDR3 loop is CASSDRGDQPQHF. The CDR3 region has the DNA TGTGCCAGCAGTGACAGGGGTGATCAGCCCCAGCATTTT.

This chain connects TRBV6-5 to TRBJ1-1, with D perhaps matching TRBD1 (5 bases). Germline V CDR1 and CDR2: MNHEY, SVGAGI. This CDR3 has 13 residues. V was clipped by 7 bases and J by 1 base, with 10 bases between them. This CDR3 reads CASNRQSNTEAFF. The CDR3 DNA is TGTGCCAGCAATCGACAGTCGAACACTGAAGCTTTCTTT.

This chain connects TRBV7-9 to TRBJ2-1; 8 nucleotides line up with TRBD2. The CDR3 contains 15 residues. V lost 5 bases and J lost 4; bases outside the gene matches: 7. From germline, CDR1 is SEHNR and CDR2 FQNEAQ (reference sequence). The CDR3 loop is CASSTTSDPYNEQFF. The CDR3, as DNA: TGTGCCAGCAGCACGACTAGCGACCCGTACAATGAGCAGTTCTTC.

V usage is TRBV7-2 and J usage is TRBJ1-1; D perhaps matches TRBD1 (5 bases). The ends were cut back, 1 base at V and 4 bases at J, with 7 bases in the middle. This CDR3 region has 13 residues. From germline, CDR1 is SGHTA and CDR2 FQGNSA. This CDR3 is CASSLGGLTEAFF. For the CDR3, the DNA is TGTGCCAGCAGCTTAGGGGGCCTCACTGAAGCTTTCTTT.

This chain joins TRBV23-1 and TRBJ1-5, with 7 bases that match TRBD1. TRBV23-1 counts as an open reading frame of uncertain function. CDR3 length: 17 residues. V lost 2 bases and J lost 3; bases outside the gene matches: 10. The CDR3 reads CASSQDHGTALNQPQHF. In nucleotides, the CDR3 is TGCGCCAGCAGTCAAGATCATGGGACAGCACTCAATCAGCCCCAGCATTTT.

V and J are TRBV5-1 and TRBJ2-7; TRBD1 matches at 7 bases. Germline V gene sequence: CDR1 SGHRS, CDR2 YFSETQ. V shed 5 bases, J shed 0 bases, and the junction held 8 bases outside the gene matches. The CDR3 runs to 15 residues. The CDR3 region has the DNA TGCGCCAGCAGTTGGACAGGTGAGGGCTCCTACGAGCAGTACTTC. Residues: CASSWTGEGSYEQYF.

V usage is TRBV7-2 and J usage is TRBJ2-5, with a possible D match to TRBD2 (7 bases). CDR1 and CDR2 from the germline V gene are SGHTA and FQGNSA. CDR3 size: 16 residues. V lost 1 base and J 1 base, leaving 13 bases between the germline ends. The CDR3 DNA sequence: TGTGCCAGCAGCTTAGGGTATGGGGGGGCCCAAGAGACCCAGTACTTC. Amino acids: CASSLGYGGAQETQYF. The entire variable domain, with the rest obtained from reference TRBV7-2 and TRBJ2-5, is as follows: GAGVSQSPSNKVTEKGKDVELRCDPISGHTALYWYRQSLGQGLEFLIYFQGNSAPDKSGLPSDRFSAERTGGSVSTLTIQRTQQEDSAVYLCASSLGYGGAQETQYFGPGTRLLVL.